The 16 T cell receptor beta chains listed next were all sequenced from one sample in a study of beta chain features in type 1 diabetes. Points from the study as a whole: Type 1 diabetes patients showed a moderate but significant shortening of TCRB CDR3s in all four CD4+ subsets.

The antigens these receptors bind are not known. The authors reverse transcribed all of the isolated RNA, so sequencing captured expressed TCRB transcripts. Using immunoSEQ multiplex PCR, the repertoire was profiled, and TCRdb retains in-frame clones only, with some absent. Of roughly 300,000 clones in the sample, roughly a tenth were seen once. The specimen was central memory CD4+ T cells from blood. The receptors were gathered from a man aged 30-40 years with type 1 diabetes.

In this sample, this clone turned up a few times. The chain carries TRBV2 and TRBJ1-1; D is possibly TRBD1 (5 bases). CDR1 is SNHLY, CDR2 FYNNEI, per germline. V lost 7 bases and J 1 base, leaving 16 bases between the germline ends. The CDR3 is made up of 15 amino acids. This CDR3 is CASKKGFGANTEAFF. CDR3 bases: TGTGCCAGCAAAAAAGGGTTTGGGGCGAACACTGAAGCTTTCTTT.

This chain connects TRBV27 to TRBJ2-5, with TRBD1 matching over 10 bases. The J call may be incorrect, as the DNA end agrees better with TRBJ2-7. Per germline, CDR1 MNHEY and CDR2 SMNVEV (reference sequence). The CDR3 is 14 amino acids. The CDR3: CASSWDRGPYEQYF. CDR3 DNA sequence: TGTGCCAGCAGTTGGGACAGGGGACCCTACGAGCAGTACTTC.

This clone was seen more than once but under ten times. This chain joins TRBV6-6 and TRBJ1-6, with 7 bases that match TRBD1. Germline V gives CDR1 MNHNY, CDR2 SVGAGI (reference sequence). The CDR3 is made up of 13 amino acids. With V trimmed by 6 bases and J by 14 bases, 10 bases remained unmatched. CDR3 sequence reads: CASSRGDSRSLHF. CDR3 in DNA: TGTGCCAGCAGCCGCGGGGACAGTCGGTCCCTCCACTTT.

This clone was picked up a small number of times. This chain connects TRBV29-1 to TRBJ2-5; unclear D gene. Trimming took 3 bases from V and 0 from J, leaving 5 bases between them. Germline V gives CDR1 SQVTM, CDR2 ANQGSEA. The CDR3 covers 12 residues. CDR3: CSVDGYQETQYF. In DNA, the CDR3 is TGCAGCGTTGACGGCTACCAAGAGACCCAGTACTTC. Complete variable domain (other parts from reference TRBV29-1 and TRBJ2-5): SAVISQKPSRDICQRGTSLTIQCQVDSQVTMMFWYRQQPGQSLTLIATANQGSEATYESGFVIDKFPISRPNLTFSTLTVSNMSPEDSSIYLCSVDGYQETQYFGPGTRLLVL.

This clone came up a few times. The genes are TRBV7-2 and TRBJ2-7; maybe TRBD1 (8 bases). There are 17 residues in the CDR3. Germline V lookup: CDR1 SGHTA, CDR2 FQGNSA. Trimming stripped 6 bases from V and 1 base from J, with 22 bases between. The CDR3 DNA is TGTGCCAGCAGATTCCTCGAGGACAGGGAGGGGTCCTACGAGCAGTACTTC. Protein sequence: CASRFLEDREGSYEQYF.

The chain links TRBV18 to TRBJ2-7; the D gene is possibly TRBD1 (5 bases). Germline V gene lookup returns CDR1 KGHSH and CDR2 LQKENI. The CDR3 contains 15 residues. V was pared by 6 bases and J by 3 bases, with 18 bases between. The CDR3 is CASSASMDKRYEQYF. The CDR3 coding sequence is TGTGCCAGCTCCGCCAGCATGGACAAACGCTACGAGCAGTACTTC.

There are a few counts of this clone. The rearrangement uses TRBV5-1 and TRBJ2-3; D perhaps matches TRBD2 (5 bases). V lost 0 bases and J 0 bases, leaving 8 bases between the germline ends. The CDR3 length is 15 residues. The germline CDR1 and CDR2 sequences are SGHRS and YFSETQ. The CDR3 nucleotides read TGCGCCAGCAGCTTGGGAGGGTCTAGCACAGATACGCAGTATTTT. It is translated as CASSLGGSSTDTQYF.

As DNA, the CDR3 is TGTGCCAGCAGCTTAAAAGGACTCCCTACACTCAATGAGCAGTTCTTC. This encodes CASSLKGLPTLNEQFF. The chain uses TRBV7-8 and TRBJ2-1; a possible D gene is TRBD2 (5 bases). V was clipped by 2 bases and J by 6 bases, with 17 bases between them. CDR1 is SGHVS and CDR2 is FQNEAQ in the germline V gene. The CDR3 has 16 amino acids.

A single count supports this clone. This chain links TRBV5-1 with TRBJ2-3, with D maybe TRBD2 (5 bases). The CDR3 totals 13 residues. The V and J ends lost 7 bases and 3 bases respectively, with 12 bases between them. Germline V gives CDR1 SGHRS, CDR2 YFSETQ. The CDR3 protein is CASREGFTDTQYF. DNA of the CDR3: TGCGCCAGCCGGGAAGGATTTACAGATACGCAGTATTTT.

This clone was observed a handful of times. This chain connects TRBV11-2 to TRBJ1-6; D is unresolved. The CDR3 has 13 amino acids. V shed 3 bases and J shed 7 bases, with 7 bases lying between them. The germline V gene has CDR1 SGHAT and CDR2 FQNNGV. CDR3 bases: TGTGCCAGCAGCTTGGGTCGAAATTCACCCCTCCACTTT. It specifies CASSLGRNSPLHF.

This clone was seen a few times. The J gene is TRBJ2-1, the V gene TRBV30; possibly TRBD1 or TRBD2 for D (5 bases each). Per the germline V gene, CDR1 is GTSNPN and CDR2 is SVGIG (reference sequence). This CDR3 comprises 12 residues. V dropped 5 bases and J dropped 8 bases, with 13 bases sitting between them. CDR3 nucleotides: TGTGCCTGGCGGGACCAGGCGGATGAGCAGTTCTTC. This codes for CAWRDQADEQFF.

With respect to this clone: This sample includes further DNA sequences coding for the same CDR3. The chain recombines TRBV9 with TRBJ1-2; no firm D call. CDR1 is SGDLS and CDR2 is YYNGEE in the germline V gene. The CDR3 loop spans 12 amino acids. Deletions cut 0 bases from V and 8 bases from J, with 8 bases between. The CDR3 protein is CASSVGNGGYTF. The CDR3, as DNA: TGTGCCAGCAGCGTAGGGAACGGGGGCTACACCTTC.

This chain links TRBV6-6 with TRBJ1-4; 7 bases agree with TRBD1. The V and J ends lost 7 bases and 8 bases, in that order; junction bases with no gene match: 7. In germline, CDR1 is MNHNY, CDR2 SVGAGI (reference sequence). The CDR3 loop spans 13 amino acids. This CDR3 reads CASNRGRGEKLFF. DNA of the CDR3: TGTGCCAGCAATAGGGGGCGCGGGGAAAAACTGTTTTTT.

This clone was picked up a small number of times. V is TRBV7-2 and J is TRBJ1-2; 12 bases match TRBD1. V trimming: 5 bases; J trimming: 4 bases; junction bases outside the gene matches: 5. CDR3 length equals 15 residues. CDR1 SGHTA and CDR2 FQGNSA come from the germline V gene. CDR3 loop: CASSPGTGGVYGYTF. The CDR3 region has the DNA TGTGCCAGCAGCCCCGGGACAGGGGGCGTCTATGGCTACACCTTC.

The chain recombines TRBV30 with TRBJ2-3; no definite D call. CDR3 size: 14 residues. Germline assignment: CDR1 GTSNPN and CDR2 SVGIG (reference sequence). V was shortened by 0 bases and J by 6 bases, with 13 bases between the two germline ends. The CDR3 protein is CAWSVVGSTDTQYF. For the CDR3, the DNA is TGTGCCTGGAGTGTGGTAGGAAGTACGGATACGCAGTATTTT.

The chain links TRBV4-1 to TRBJ2-1; 11 bases map to TRBD2. The CDR3 totals 17 residues. V was pared by 3 bases and J by 6 bases, with 10 bases of the junction left unmatched. Germline V gives CDR1 MGHRA, CDR2 YSYEKL. The CDR3 DNA is TGCGCCAGCAGCCAGTTCGACGGACTAGCGGGTAGCAATGAGCAGTTCTTC. It encodes CASSQFDGLAGSNEQFF.